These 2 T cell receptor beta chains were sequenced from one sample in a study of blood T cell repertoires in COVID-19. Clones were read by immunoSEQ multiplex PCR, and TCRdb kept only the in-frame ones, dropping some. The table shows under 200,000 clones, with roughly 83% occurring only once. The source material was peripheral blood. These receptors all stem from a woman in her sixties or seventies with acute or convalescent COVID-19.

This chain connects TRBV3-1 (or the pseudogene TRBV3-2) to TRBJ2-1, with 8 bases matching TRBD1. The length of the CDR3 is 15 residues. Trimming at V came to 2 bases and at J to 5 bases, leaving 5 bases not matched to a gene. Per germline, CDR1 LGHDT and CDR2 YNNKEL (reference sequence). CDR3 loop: CASSQRTGWDNEQFF. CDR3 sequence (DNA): TGTGCCAGCAGCCAAAGGACAGGGTGGGACAATGAGCAGTTCTTC.

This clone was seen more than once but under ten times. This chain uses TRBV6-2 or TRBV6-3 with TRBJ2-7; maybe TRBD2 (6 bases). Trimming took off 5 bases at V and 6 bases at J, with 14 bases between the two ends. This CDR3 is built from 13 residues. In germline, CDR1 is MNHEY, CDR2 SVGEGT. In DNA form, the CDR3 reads TGTGCCAGCAGTCGGGGGTCAGGAGGCGAGCAGTACTTC. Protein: CASSRGSGGEQYF.